The 12 T cell receptor beta chains below all came from one sample that was sequenced in a study of blood T cells in healthy people across ages. Next came a second PCR, run for about 7 to 12 cycles, which used a sample-barcoded 5' primer along with a J-beta primer mix. TCRdb reprocessed the 5' RACE reads with MiXCR, giving one entry per CDR3 protein. In the table there are about 1.4 million distinct CDR3 sequences, around 55% of which are singletons. Sequences were obtained from blood. The receptors here all came from a man between 18 and 35 years old in good health.

The chain employs TRBV18 and TRBJ2-4; D perhaps matches TRBD2 (6 bases). This CDR3 is built from 16 residues. CDR1 and CDR2 (germline): KGHSH, LQKENI. V was pared by 2 bases and J by 0 bases, with 11 bases between. The CDR3 spells CASSPSGRLAKNIQYF. The DNA of the CDR3 is TGTGCCAGCTCACCATCCGGGAGATTAGCCAAAAACATTCAGTACTTC.

The V gene is TRBV27, the J gene TRBJ1-4; D ambiguous. V gave up 3 bases and J gave up 0 bases, with 5 bases separating them. CDR1 MNHEY and CDR2 SMNVEV come from the germline V gene (reference sequence). The CDR3 runs to 14 residues. The DNA for the CDR3 is TGTGCCAGCAGTTTTCGGTCAACTAATGAAAAACTGTTTTTT. Its protein product is CASSFRSTNEKLFF.

This clonotype was seen more than once but under ten times. V gene TRBV4-1 combines with J gene TRBJ2-2; D is possibly TRBD1 (5 bases). Between the trimmed V and J ends, which lost 5 bases and 4 bases, there was a span of 11 bases. Germline CDR1 reads MGHRA; CDR2 reads YSYEKL. This CDR3 is 14 amino acids long. The CDR3 DNA sequence: TGCGCCAGCAGCGGCAGGGTCGGCACCGGGGAGCTGTTTTTT. Amino acid sequence: CASSGRVGTGELFF.

This clonotype was detected only a few times. J is TRBJ2-7 and V is TRBV13; D might be TRBD1 (9 bases). CDR3 length: 15 amino acids. V was cut by 5 bases and J by 2 bases, with 16 bases left in between. The germline V gene encodes CDR1 PRHDT and CDR2 FYEKMQ (reference sequence). The CDR3 reads CASSRGGQGAYEQYF. CDR3 nucleotides: TGTGCCAGCAGCCGGGGGGGACAGGGTGCCTACGAGCAGTACTTC.

A few counts support this clonotype. The rearrangement links TRBV29-1 to TRBJ1-2; TRBD1 agrees at 9 bases. The ends lost 6 bases at V and 2 bases at J; junction bases unmatched: 4. The length of the CDR3 is 13 residues. Germline CDR1 and CDR2: SQVTM and ANQGSEA. Written as DNA, the CDR3 is TGCAGCGTCACCGGGACAGGGAACTATGGCTACACCTTC. Translation: CSVTGTGNYGYTF. The full variable domain, in which reference TRBV29-1 and TRBJ1-2 provide the parts outside the CDR3, is SAVISQKPSRDICQRGTSLTIQCQVDSQVTMMFWYRQQPGQSLTLIATANQGSEATYESGFVIDKFPISRPNLTFSTLTVSNMSPEDSSIYLCSVTGTGNYGYTFGSGTRLTVV.

This rearrangement joins TRBV4-1 to TRBJ2-7; D gene ambiguous. This CDR3 region has 15 residues. The germline gives CDR1 MGHRA, CDR2 YSYEKL. The ends were cut back, 1 base at V and 4 bases at J, with 14 bases in the middle. The CDR3 region is CASSQGATNRYEQYF. The CDR3 nucleotides read TGCGCCAGCAGCCAAGGGGCGACAAATCGGTACGAGCAGTACTTC.

This rearrangement joins TRBV28 to TRBJ2-5; D is undetermined. The V and J ends lost 5 bases and 5 bases respectively, with 18 bases between them. This CDR3 is 15 amino acids long. Per the germline V gene, CDR1 is MDHEN and CDR2 is SYDVKM. CDR3 sequence (DNA): TGTGCCAGCAGTCCTCTGGGCGGCGTGAGTGAGACCCAGTACTTC. It yields the protein CASSPLGGVSETQYF. The whole variable domain, filled in from reference TRBV28 and TRBJ2-5, reads DVKVTQSSRYLVKRTGEKVFLECVQDMDHENMFWYRQDPGLGLRLIYFSYDVKMKEKGDIPEGYSVSREKKERFSLILESASTNQTSMYLCASSPLGGVSETQYFGPGTRLLVL.

The J gene is TRBJ2-2, the V gene TRBV4-1, with 13 nucleotides matching TRBD2. The germline V gene encodes CDR1 MGHRA and CDR2 YSYEKL. V lost 4 bases to trimming and J lost 4 bases; unmatched junction nucleotides: 12. This CDR3 has 19 residues. The CDR3, as DNA: TGCGCCAGCAGCCCCTTGGGACTAGCGGGAATGGGGTTCACCGGGGAGCTGTTTTTT. Protein: CASSPLGLAGMGFTGELFF.

This chain connects TRBV29-1 to TRBJ1-2; D is possibly TRBD1 (6 bases). The ends were cut back, 3 bases at V and 7 bases at J, with 9 bases in the middle. The CDR3 is 11 residues long. The germline V gene encodes CDR1 SQVTM and CDR2 ANQGSEA. In DNA form, the CDR3 reads TGCAGCGTTGACCAGGGGAGTGGCTACACCTTC. This encodes CSVDQGSGYTF.

This clonotype was counted a few times. The chain employs TRBV6-2 or TRBV6-3 and TRBJ2-7, with TRBD2 as a possible D gene (5 bases). Trimming took off 7 bases at V and 4 bases at J, with 14 bases between the two ends. Germline CDR1 reads MNHEY; CDR2 reads SVGEGT. This CDR3 is 13 amino acids long. The DNA for the CDR3 is TGTGCCAGCAAACAGCGAGAGGGTTACGAGCAGTACTTC. It encodes CASKQREGYEQYF.

The rearrangement links TRBV4-3 to TRBJ1-1; D is ambiguous. Germline CDR1 LGHNA, CDR2 YSLEER. The CDR3 length is 13 residues. The V end lost 3 bases, the J end lost 4 bases, and 9 bases lay between the germline ends. The CDR3 bases are TGCGCCAGCAGCCAGAACCCCCGCACTGAAGCTTTCTTT. Translated: CASSQNPRTEAFF.

The chain combines TRBV10-3 with TRBJ1-2; no firm D call. The germline V gene encodes CDR1 ENHRY and CDR2 SYGVKD. The CDR3 consists of 12 residues. V lost 3 bases, J lost 5 bases, and 7 bases lay in between. The CDR3 bases are TGTGCCATCAGTGACTCGGGTTATGGCTACACCTTC. It codes for CAISDSGYGYTF.